Listed here are 18 T cell receptor beta chains from one sample, sequenced in a study of T cell responses to AZD1222 COVID-19 vaccine listed by TCRdb under 2021. The receptor library was made with the immunoSEQ multiplex PCR assay. TCRdb carries this immuneACCESS record with in-frame sequences only. Its versions omit some clonotypes, under half of them owing to an unresolved V gene in the studies checked, with the rest unexplained. This sample holds around 110,000 clones; approximately 90% were observed only once. About 20% of the sample belongs to the ten largest clones. The sample's time point label, decoded: baseline before first vaccination. Sequencing used peripheral blood, obtained on day 0 of AZD1222 vaccination. These receptors all stem from an adult in good health.

This clone was picked up one time. This chain joins TRBV19 and TRBJ2-3; D unresolved. The CDR3 contains 14 residues. Germline V gives CDR1 LNHDA, CDR2 SQIVND (reference sequence). V lost 2 bases to trimming and J lost 2 bases, with 8 bases between them. CDR3 nucleotides: TGTGCCAGTAGTATACTTCGCGCCACAGATACGCAGTATTTT. Translating gives CASSILRATDTQYF.

The rearrangement uses TRBV7-9 and TRBJ2-7; D gene unclear. Germline CDR1 reads SEHNR; CDR2 reads FQNEAQ (reference sequence). The CDR3 runs 14 residues. With 1 base removed from V and 1 base from J, the gap between germline ends came to 8 bases. CDR3 protein: CASSLDVGSYEQYF. The DNA for the CDR3 is TGTGCCAGCAGCTTAGATGTCGGATCCTACGAGCAGTACTTC.

The chain is built from TRBV7-2 and TRBJ2-5; D is ambiguous. CDR3 length: 15 residues. In germline, CDR1 is SGHTA, CDR2 FQGNSA. Trimming stripped 1 base from V and 5 bases from J, with 14 bases between. The DNA for the CDR3 is TGTGCCAGCAGCTTAGAAAAAGGTGGCCAGGAGACCCAGTACTTC. It translates to CASSLEKGGQETQYF.

The rearrangement uses TRBV5-6 and TRBJ2-2; perhaps TRBD1 as D (5 bases). The CDR3 has 15 residues. CDR1 is SGHDT, CDR2 YYEEEE, per germline. Trimming left V 2 bases short and J 4 bases short, with 12 bases between. The CDR3 bases are TGTGCCAGCAGCTTCAGGACACCAAGCACCGGGGAGCTGTTTTTT. Protein: CASSFRTPSTGELFF.

The V call is TRBV19, the J call TRBJ2-3; D possibly matches TRBD1 or TRBD2 (5 bases each). This CDR3 has 17 amino acids. Per germline, CDR1 LNHDA and CDR2 SQIVND (reference sequence). Trimming cost V 3 bases and J 6 bases, with 22 bases left between them. CDR3 protein: CASSMLLGRVRGDTQYF. DNA of the CDR3: TGTGCCAGTAGTATGTTATTGGGGCGAGTCCGAGGGGATACGCAGTATTTT.

The V and J genes are TRBV6-6 and TRBJ2-7, with D maybe TRBD1 (5 bases). The V and J ends lost 2 bases and 7 bases respectively, with 12 bases between them. In germline, CDR1 is MNHNY, CDR2 SVGAGI (reference sequence). The CDR3 is 13 residues long. This chain's CDR3 is CASSYRQGEEQYF. CDR3 DNA: TGTGCCAGCAGTTACCGTCAGGGCGAGGAGCAGTACTTC.

V and J are TRBV4-1 and TRBJ2-2; D gene ambiguous. CDR1 and CDR2 (germline): MGHRA, YSYEKL. The CDR3 totals 13 residues. V gave up 2 bases and J gave up 6 bases, with 7 bases separating them. The DNA of the CDR3 is TGCGCCAGCAGCCAAACGGCGGCCGGGGAGCTGTTTTTT. Its translation: CASSQTAAGELFF.

V and J are TRBV5-6 and TRBJ1-2; D is uncertain. This CDR3 region has 13 residues. Germline V CDR1 and CDR2: SGHDT, YYEEEE. Trimming shortened V by 2 bases and J by 7 bases, and 12 bases separated the two germline ends. As DNA, the CDR3 is TGTGCCAGCAGCTTATACGGGCTCGGTGGCTACACCTTC. It codes for CASSLYGLGGYTF. The full variable domain, rest sourced from reference TRBV5-6 and TRBJ1-2, is DAGVTQSPTHLIKTRGQQVTLRCSPKSGHDTVSWYQQALGQGPQFIFQYYEEEERQRGNFPDRFSGHQFPNYSSELNVNALLLGDSALYLCASSLYGLGGYTFGSGTRLTVV.

The rearrangement joins TRBV30 to TRBJ1-3, with 7 bases identical to TRBD1. The germline V gene encodes CDR1 GTSNPN and CDR2 SVGIG (reference sequence). The CDR3 loop spans 14 amino acids. J lost 5 bases, V lost 1 base, and 5 bases had no gene match. The CDR3 DNA reads TGTGCCTGGAGTGAAATGGGACAGAGAAACACCATATATTTT. Translation: CAWSEMGQRNTIYF.

The rearrangement uses TRBV6-2 or TRBV6-3 and TRBJ2-7, with D possibly TRBD1 on 5 matching bases. V dropped 0 bases and J dropped 6 bases, with 12 bases sitting between them. CDR1 MNHEY and CDR2 SVGEGT come from the germline V gene. This CDR3 contains 14 residues. The CDR3 DNA sequence: TGTGCCAGCAGTTACTCGGGGCCAAAGGGCGAGCAGTACTTC. It is translated as CASSYSGPKGEQYF.

The rearrangement links TRBV7-2 to TRBJ1-2, with D unresolved. Trimming removed 1 base at V and 8 bases at J, with 14 bases between. Looked up from germline, CDR1 is SGHTA and CDR2 is FQGNSA. The CDR3 contains 14 residues. The chain's CDR3 is CASSLGGRSPGYTF. The CDR3 DNA follows: TGTGCCAGCAGCTTAGGAGGCAGATCTCCCGGCTACACCTTC.

The V gene is TRBV4-3, the J gene TRBJ1-2, with TRBD1 as a possible D gene (5 bases). The CDR3 is 16 amino acids. Germline V gene lookup returns CDR1 LGHNA and CDR2 YSLEER. V lost 0 bases and J lost 7, with 18 bases in between. CDR3 nucleotide sequence: TGCGCCAGCAGCCAAGATCTTTTCAGGGCGCACCTTGGCTACACCTTC. Translating it yields CASSQDLFRAHLGYTF.

This chain connects TRBV11-3 to TRBJ2-2; 7 positions match TRBD1. The germline CDR1 and CDR2 sequences are SGHNT and YENEEA. The CDR3 totals 15 residues. The trim removed 1 base at V and 1 base at J, leaving 0 bases unmatched. CDR3 amino acids: CASSLGQGNTGELFF. CDR3 nucleotide sequence: TGTGCCAGCAGCTTAGGACAGGGGAACACCGGGGAGCTGTTTTTT.

This clone has just one count. V gene TRBV9 combines with J gene TRBJ2-6; 10 bases fit TRBD1. The CDR3 sequence is 19 residues long. V lost 3 bases to trimming and J lost 1 base; unmatched junction nucleotides: 10. Germline V lookup: CDR1 SGDLS, CDR2 YYNGEE. CDR3 DNA: TGTGCCAGCAGCGGAAACCGACAGGGGGCGTATTCTGGGGCCAACGTCCTGACTTTC. Its translation is CASSGNRQGAYSGANVLTF.

This chain joins TRBV7-9 and TRBJ1-2; no reliable D call. CDR1 SEHNR and CDR2 FQNEAQ come from the germline V gene (reference sequence). V was clipped by 6 bases and J by 4 bases, with 15 bases between them. The CDR3 is made up of 14 amino acids. DNA of the CDR3: TGTGCCAGCAGTCGAACCATAGAAGTCTATGGCTACACCTTC. Translated, it gives CASSRTIEVYGYTF.

The rearrangement joins TRBV30 to TRBJ1-3; D might be TRBD1 (5 bases). V dropped 0 bases and J dropped 0 bases, with 12 bases sitting between them. The CDR3 is 16 amino acids. Germline V gene sequence: CDR1 GTSNPN, CDR2 SVGIG (reference sequence). The DNA of the CDR3 is TGTGCCTGGAGTGTCGGGACCGCCAGCTCTGGAAACACCATATATTTT. It specifies CAWSVGTASSGNTIYF.

This clone was observed once. The CDR3 spells CASSLITGGEQFF. The CDR3 DNA follows: TGTGCCAGCAGCTTAATTACCGGGGGTGAGCAGTTCTTC. The rearrangement uses TRBV7-3 and TRBJ2-1, with a tentative D call TRBD2 (6 bases). Per germline, CDR1 SGHTA and CDR2 FQGTGA. V was clipped by 1 base and J by 9 bases, with 10 bases between them. The CDR3 spans 13 residues.

The chain employs TRBV4-3 and TRBJ1-4, with D perhaps TRBD1 (5 bases). The germline CDR1 and CDR2 sequences are LGHNA and YSLEER. The V and J ends lost 5 bases and 1 base respectively, with 8 bases between them. CDR3 length: 14 amino acids. CDR3 in DNA: TGCGCCAGCAGCTGGGGCCAAACTAATGAAAAACTGTTTTTT. Its protein is CASSWGQTNEKLFF.